Listed below are T cell receptor beta chains from one sample, sequenced in a study of T cell responses to AZD1222 COVID-19 vaccine. Profiled with immunoSEQ multiplex PCR; TCRdb holds only in-frame clones, not every one. The table shows around 29,000 clones, with nearly 95% occurring only once. The sequences come from peripheral blood, collected on day 0 of AZD1222 vaccination. These receptors all come from an adult in good health. The CDR3 runs from the conserved cysteine through the conserved F or W. Each record gives: J gene, V gene, clone size, D gene, CDR3 protein, CDR3 DNA. The D gene is left open where the match is weak. Clone size appears in some rows only: once, few, many, or a class for an expanded clone.

TRBJ2-7,TRBV6-5,.,.,CASSYSRGSEQYF,TGTGCCAGCAGTTACTCGAGGGGGTCCGAGCAGTACTTC
TRBJ1-4,TRBV4-2,.,.,CASSQDGPTTNEKLFF,TGTGCCAGCAGCCAAGACGGACCTACAACTAATGAAAAACTGTTTTTT
TRBJ1-2,TRBV4-3,.,.,CASSAGRGTGYGYTF,TGCGCCAGCAGCGCGGGCAGGGGCACAGGTTATGGCTACACCTTC
TRBJ1-1,TRBV19,.,.,CASSIWGATNTEAFF,TGTGCCAGTAGTATCTGGGGGGCGACGAACACTGAAGCTTTCTTT
TRBJ2-2,TRBV3-1/TRBV3-2,.,.,CASSQEWTRGPGELFF,TGTGCCAGCAGCCAAGAGTGGACCAGAGGGCCCGGGGAGCTGTTTTTT
TRBJ2-7,TRBV19,.,TRBD2,CASSIVSGGYEQYF,TGTGCCAGTAGTATAGTCAGCGGGGGCTACGAGCAGTACTTC
TRBJ2-5,TRBV18,.,TRBD2,CASSPSRGGVRETQYF,TGTGCCAGCTCACCCTCACGGGGGGGCGTGCGTGAGACCCAGTACTTC
TRBJ1-1,TRBV19,once,.,CATLFDAREAFF,TGTGCCACCCTGTTTGATGCCCGTGAAGCTTTCTTT
TRBJ1-4,TRBV7-9,.,TRBD1,CASSLFGTGGEKLFF,TGTGCCAGCAGCTTATTCGGGACAGGGGGCGAAAAACTGTTTTTT
TRBJ2-7,TRBV19,.,TRBD1,CASSEGQGGTYEQYF,TGTGCCAGTAGTGAAGGACAGGGGGGAACCTACGAGCAGTACTTC
TRBJ2-1,TRBV5-8,.,TRBD2,CASRQWKREKGNEQFF,TGTGCCAGCCGCCAGTGGAAGCGGGAGAAAGGGAATGAGCAGTTCTTC
TRBJ2-7,TRBV5-1,.,TRBD2,CASSSTAGGGYEQYF,TGCGCCAGCAGCTCGACTGCGGGAGGAGGCTACGAGCAGTACTTC
TRBJ2-7,TRBV27,.,TRBD1,CASSLGTGVPYKQYF,TGTGCCAGCAGTTTGGGGACAGGGGTGCCCTACAAGCAGTACTTC
TRBJ1-5,TRBV6-2/TRBV6-3,.,.,CASSLRTDNQPQHF,TGTGCCAGCAGTCTCCGAACAGACAATCAGCCCCAGCATTTT
TRBJ2-1,TRBV30,.,.,CAWSVGSASYNEQFF,TGTGCCTGGAGTGTCGGGAGCGCCTCCTACAATGAGCAGTTCTTC
TRBJ2-5,TRBV7-6,once,TRBD2,CASSLLAGPGGTQYF,TGTGCCAGCAGCCTCCTAGCGGGGCCGGGAGGGACCCAGTACTTC
TRBJ2-7,TRBV5-1,.,.,CASSPAQGRGKDRDEQYF,TGCGCCAGCAGCCCCGCACAGGGACGAGGGAAGGATCGAGACGAGCAGTACTTC
TRBJ1-5,TRBV5-1,few,.,CASSLEGGTHQPQHF,TGCGCCAGCAGCTTGGAAGGGGGGACGCATCAGCCCCAGCATTTT
TRBJ2-5,TRBV4-1,.,TRBD2,CASSRHSGGAGETQYF,TGCGCCAGCAGCCGGCATAGCGGGGGGGCTGGAGAGACCCAGTACTTC
TRBJ2-7,TRBV10-2,.,.,CASSEGNYEQYF,TGCGCCAGCAGTGAGGGAAACTACGAGCAGTACTTC
TRBJ2-3,TRBV27,.,TRBD1,CASSRQGMSTDTQYF,TGTGCCAGCAGTCGACAGGGGATGAGCACAGATACGCAGTATTTT
TRBJ2-2,TRBV3-1/TRBV3-2,.,.,CASADTGELFF,TGTGCCAGCGCAGACACCGGGGAGCTGTTTTTT
TRBJ2-1,TRBV6-5,.,.,CASSSQGNEQFF,TGTGCCAGCAGTTCCCAGGGGAATGAGCAGTTCTTC
TRBJ2-5,TRBV27,.,.,CASSLSGHGGNIGQETQYF,TGTGCCAGCAGTTTATCCGGGCATGGAGGGAATATCGGCCAAGAGACCCAGTACTTC
TRBJ1-4,TRBV5-1,few,TRBD1,CASSNQGGTNEKLFF,TGCGCCAGCAGCAATCAGGGGGGAACTAATGAAAAACTGTTTTTT
TRBJ2-1,TRBV7-2,.,.,CASSLEPSLMNEQFF,TGTGCCAGCAGCTTAGAGCCCTCTTTGATGAATGAGCAGTTCTTC
TRBJ2-7,TRBV11-2,.,.,CASSLDRGNSQYF,TGTGCCAGCAGCTTAGATAGGGGCAACTCGCAGTACTTC
TRBJ1-5,TRBV25-1,.,.,CASSEHAAPDNQPQHF,TGTGCCAGCAGTGAACATGCGGCCCCAGATAATCAGCCCCAGCATTTT
TRBJ2-7,TRBV6-1,.,.,CASSEGTPPYEQYF,TGTGCCAGCAGTGAGGGGACACCACCCTACGAGCAGTACTTC
TRBJ2-1,TRBV11-3,.,TRBD2,CASSLGTSGGPYNEQFF,TGTGCCAGCAGCCTAGGGACTAGCGGGGGGCCCTACAATGAGCAGTTCTTC
TRBJ1-1,TRBV5-4,once,.,CASTRKVGSINTEAFF,TGTGCCAGTACCAGAAAGGTAGGGAGTATAAACACTGAAGCTTTCTTT
TRBJ2-1,TRBV19,.,.,CASSIEESSYNEQFF,TGTGCCAGTAGTATTGAGGAAAGCTCCTACAATGAGCAGTTCTTC
TRBJ1-6,TRBV7-2,.,.,CASSRFYSPLHF,TGTGCCAGCAGCCGCTTTTATTCACCCCTCCACTTT
TRBJ2-1,TRBV10-3,.,.,CAISWGDNEQFF,TGTGCCATCAGTTGGGGCGACAATGAGCAGTTCTTC
TRBJ2-5,TRBV7-8,.,.,CASSLGAEETQYF,TGTGCCAGCAGCTTAGGGGCAGAAGAGACCCAGTACTTC
TRBJ1-4,TRBV5-1,.,.,CASSLVGGLFEKLFF,TGCGCCAGCAGCTTGGTTGGGGGCCTTTTTGAAAAACTGTTTTTT
TRBJ1-4,TRBV27,.,TRBD1,CASSYTGATNEKLFF,TGTGCCAGCAGCTACACAGGGGCAACTAATGAAAAACTGTTTTTT
TRBJ2-4,TRBV10-1,.,.,CASSPQPQGVQYF,TGCGCCAGCAGTCCCCAGCCCCAGGGTGTTCAGTACTTC
TRBJ1-4,TRBV27,.,.,CASSFMSPSNEKLFF,TGTGCCAGCAGTTTTATGAGTCCAAGTAATGAAAAACTGTTTTTT
TRBJ1-5,TRBV19,.,.,CASSITRRGAQPQHF,TGTGCCAGTAGTATAACACGCCGGGGAGCCCAGCCCCAGCATTTT
TRBJ2-2,TRBV5-1,.,TRBD2,CASSSGLAGGSVAGELFF,TGCGCCAGCAGCTCGGGACTAGCGGGAGGCTCGGTGGCCGGGGAGCTGTTTTTT
TRBJ1-2,TRBV5-6,.,.,CASSFTGSEGYTF,TGTGCCAGCAGCTTTACAGGGTCGGAGGGCTACACCTTC
TRBJ1-5,TRBV11-3,medium-sized,TRBD1,CASSLGPTGGVNQPQHF,TGTGCCAGCAGCTTGGGTCCAACAGGGGGAGTCAATCAGCCCCAGCATTTT
TRBJ1-1,TRBV28,.,.,CASSSAWGGGTEAFF,TGTGCCAGCAGTTCCGCCTGGGGCGGGGGCACTGAAGCTTTCTTT